Listed below are T cell receptor beta chains from one sample, sequenced in a study of blood T cells in healthy people across ages. TCRdb itself ran the 5' RACE reads through MiXCR, one entry per CDR3 protein. This sample yields 780,000 or so distinct CDR3 sequences, of which 25% are seen a single time; under 4.5% belongs to the top ten. The sample was also reused in another study, on T cells of mothers and their children.

Material: blood. These receptors all come from a boy younger than 18 in good health. The CDR3 runs from the conserved cysteine through the conserved F or W. The D gene is left open where the match is weak. For some rows the clone size is stated as once, few or many, or as a class when expanded; others skip it.

d_call clone_size j_call v_call cdr3_aa cdr3_nt
TRBD2 few TRBJ2-5 TRBV18 CASSPQVAGEETQYF TGTGCCAGCTCACCACAGGTAGCGGGCGAAGAGACCCAGTACTTC
- - TRBJ1-1 TRBV5-1 CASSSSGSSEASF TGCGCCAGCAGTAGCTCAGGGTCTTCTGAAGCTTCCTTT
TRBD1 few TRBJ1-2 TRBV20-1 CSAAPGTGVGGYTF TGCAGTGCTGCACCCGGGACAGGGGTGGGTGGCTACACCTTC
TRBD1 few TRBJ2-1 TRBV9 CASGVGGTSLDNEQFF TGTGCCAGCGGCGTAGGGGGCACCAGCCTAGACAATGAGCAGTTCTTC
TRBD1 - TRBJ1-1 TRBV7-3 CASSLTGGKATEAFF TGTGCCAGCAGCTTGACAGGGGGTAAGGCAACTGAAGCTTTCTTT
TRBD1 few TRBJ2-4 TRBV20-1 CSASPGQGKNIQYF TGCAGTGCTAGCCCGGGACAGGGTAAAAACATTCAGTACTTC
TRBD1 few TRBJ1-3 TRBV28 CASSDRTGGIGNTIYF TGTGCCAGCAGCGATCGGACAGGGGGCATCGGAAACACCATATATTTT
- few TRBJ2-1 TRBV7-9 CASSLDGGDYNEQFF TGTGCCAGCAGCTTAGACGGGGGTGACTACAATGAGCAGTTCTTC
- few TRBJ2-5 TRBV5-1 CASSWDTQETQYF TGCGCCAGCAGCTGGGACACACAAGAGACCCAGTACTTC
- - TRBJ1-2 TRBV29-1 CSVRDAYYGYTF TGCAGCGTGCGGGACGCTTACTATGGCTACACCTTC
TRBD2 - TRBJ2-7 TRBV6-5 CASRYSPSGRLSYEQYF TGTGCCAGCAGATACTCTCCTAGCGGGAGATTATCCTACGAGCAGTACTTC
- - TRBJ2-1 TRBV24-1 CATSSEGFNEQFF TGTGCCACCAGTTCGGAGGGATTCAATGAGCAGTTCTTC
- once TRBJ2-2 TRBV5-1 CASSLGQPWASGELFF TGCGCCAGCAGCTTGGGGCAGCCCTGGGCTTCCGGGGAGCTGTTTTTT
- - TRBJ1-5 TRBV15 CATSRGRDGNQPQHF TGTGCCACCAGCAGAGGCCGGGACGGCAATCAGCCCCAGCATTTT
- few TRBJ1-2 TRBV28 CASSLRQVYGYTF TGTGCCAGCAGTTTACGACAGGTCTACGGCTACACCTTC
- - TRBJ1-2 TRBV20-1 CSALEVGSASLNYGYTF TGCAGTGCCCTTGAAGTGGGGAGTGCCTCTCTAAACTATGGCTACACCTTC
- few TRBJ2-3 TRBV4-3 CASSQTGTDTQYF TGCGCCAGCAGCCAAACAGGGACAGATACGCAGTATTTT
- - TRBJ1-1 TRBV2 CASMDGPEAFF TGTGCCAGCATGGACGGACCTGAAGCTTTCTTT
TRBD1 few TRBJ2-4 TRBV27 CASSGQGRDIQYF TGTGCCAGCAGCGGACAGGGGAGGGACATTCAGTACTTC
- - TRBJ1-1 TRBV7-2 CASSLVAQNTEAFF TGTGCCAGCAGCTTAGTCGCGCAGAACACTGAAGCTTTCTTT
- many TRBJ2-3 TRBV6-2/TRBV6-3 CASSLGSWFADTQYF TGTGCCAGCAGTTTGGGGTCCTGGTTTGCAGATACGCAGTATTTT
- - TRBJ2-3 TRBV6-2/TRBV6-3 CASSYGPTDTQYF TGTGCCAGCAGCTACGGACCAACAGATACGCAGTATTTT
- - TRBJ2-1 TRBV28 CASSLIRYNEQFF TGTGCCAGCAGTTTAATTCGATACAATGAGCAGTTCTTC
TRBD2 many TRBJ2-1 TRBV12-3/TRBV12-4 CASSLIAGGNEQFF TGTGCCAGCAGTTTAATTGCGGGAGGGAATGAGCAGTTCTTC
- - TRBJ1-1 TRBV29-1 CSVAGIGTEAFF TGCAGCGTTGCGGGTATAGGCACTGAAGCTTTCTTT
TRBD1 - TRBJ1-4 TRBV28 CASSSPGQGYEKLFF TGTGCCAGCAGTTCCCCGGGACAGGGGTATGAAAAACTGTTTTTT
- many TRBJ2-1 TRBV29-1 CSVGTRDSLRASYNEQFF TGCAGCGTCGGCACGCGGGACTCCTTAAGGGCCTCCTACAATGAGCAGTTCTTC
- - TRBJ2-7 TRBV28 CASSFGDPTYEQYF TGTGCCAGCAGTTTTGGGGACCCAACCTACGAGCAGTACTTC
TRBD2 - TRBJ2-2 TRBV7-2 CASSLGGLAVYTGELFF TGTGCCAGCAGCTTAGGGGGACTAGCGGTCTACACCGGGGAGCTGTTTTTT
- few TRBJ2-5 TRBV12-3/TRBV12-4 CASSFRGTQYF TGTGCCAGCAGTTTCCGCGGGACCCAGTACTTC
TRBD1 - TRBJ1-1 TRBV7-8 CASSLTGTGGNTEAFF TGTGCCAGCAGCTTAACCGGGACAGGGGGGAACACTGAAGCTTTCTTT
TRBD1 - TRBJ2-1 TRBV25-1 CASIPDRVSYNEQFF TGTGCCAGCATACCGGACAGGGTATCCTACAATGAGCAGTTCTTC
TRBD2 - TRBJ2-3 TRBV4-3 CASSQGIAGGQDTQYF TGCGCCAGCAGCCAAGGAATAGCGGGGGGGCAAGATACGCAGTATTTT
- - TRBJ1-4 TRBV6-5 CASSLIDRPTVEKLFF TGTGCCAGCAGCCTGATTGACAGGCCGACGGTCGAAAAACTGTTTTTT
- - TRBJ1-5 TRBV24-1 CATSDLVGEETPLDQPQHF TGTGCCACCAGTGATTTGGTCGGAGAGGAAACCCCTCTAGATCAGCCCCAGCATTTT
- few TRBJ2-7 TRBV9 CASSGPDSEQYF TGTGCCAGCAGCGGGCCGGACAGCGAGCAGTACTTC
- - TRBJ2-1 TRBV4-3 CASSQRENPYNEQFF TGCGCCAGCAGCCAGAGGGAGAACCCCTACAATGAGCAGTTCTTC
- - TRBJ1-1 TRBV6-2/TRBV6-3 CASSRTAGLNTEAFF TGTGCCAGCAGTCGAACTGCCGGCTTGAACACTGAAGCTTTCTTT
TRBD1 - TRBJ2-7 TRBV24-1 CATRDRAWYEQYF TGTGCCACCAGGGACAGGGCCTGGTACGAGCAGTACTTC
TRBD2 few TRBJ2-2 TRBV4-3 CASSQERGSGELFF TGCGCCAGCAGCCAAGAGCGCGGGAGCGGGGAGCTGTTTTTT
- few TRBJ1-1 TRBV28 CASSLFGRSPIKNTEAFF TGTGCCAGCAGTTTATTTGGCCGTTCCCCAATTAAGAACACTGAAGCTTTCTTT
- few TRBJ1-5 TRBV15 CATSRARLEPQHF TGTGCCACCAGCAGAGCGCGCCTAGAGCCCCAGCATTTT
- few TRBJ1-4 TRBV6-6 CASTPSYGETNEKLFF TGTGCCAGCACCCCTTCATATGGGGAAACTAATGAAAAACTGTTTTTT
TRBD1 - TRBJ2-1 TRBV29-1 CSVVDRGRGNEQFF TGCAGCGTTGTGGACAGGGGGAGGGGGAATGAGCAGTTCTTC
TRBD2 - TRBJ2-1 TRBV6-6 CASSYGGGIYNEQFF TGTGCCAGCAGTTACGGCGGGGGGATTTACAATGAGCAGTTCTTC
TRBD1 - TRBJ1-2 TRBV7-2 CASSLGGQGANYGYTF TGTGCCAGCAGCTTAGGAGGACAGGGGGCGAACTATGGCTACACCTTC
- - TRBJ2-6 TRBV11-2 CASSSGGGDRDSSGANVLTF TGTGCCAGCAGCTCCGGCGGGGGGGACAGGGACAGCTCTGGGGCCAACGTCCTGACTTTC
- - TRBJ1-1 TRBV6-5 CASSPFQGTEAFF TGTGCCAGCAGCCCCTTCCAGGGAACTGAAGCTTTCTTT
TRBD1 - TRBJ1-2 TRBV5-6 CASMRLSGGVAYGYTF TGTGCCAGCATGAGGTTATCAGGGGGCGTCGCCTATGGCTACACCTTC
- - TRBJ2-2 TRBV29-1 CSVDDHYTGELFF TGCAGCGTCGATGACCATTACACCGGGGAGCTGTTTTTT